Below are 15 T cell receptor beta chains sequenced from a single sample in a study of human T cells and chemical hapten exposure. Time point reported: patch test 2, 6 weeks after DPC sensitization. Described treatment: therapeutic diphenylcyclopropenone sensitization with weekly scalp DPC. TCRdb re-called the RACE reads through MiXCR, storing one row per CDR3 protein. Here the sample spans fewer than 100,000 distinct CDR3 sequences, roughly 12% being singletons. The sample was whole blood, taken in connection with sensitization to the hapten diphenylcyclopropenone (DPC). The receptors stem from a man aged 18 to 30 with alopecia areata. Some clones in this sample may be carry-over from other donors' samples.

This clonotype was seen only a few times. This sequence joins TRBV4-1 and TRBJ1-1; tentatively, D is TRBD1 (5 bases). CDR1 MGHRA and CDR2 YSYEKL come from the germline V gene. Trimming stripped 3 bases from V and 1 base from J, with 18 bases between. The length of the CDR3 is 17 residues. Here the CDR3 DNA reads TGCGCCAGCAGCCAGTTAGACAGTCTGACCCCGAACACTGAAGCTTTCTTT. Translated, it gives CASSQLDSLTPNTEAFF.

CDR3 loop: CASSAEWWVTDTQYF. DNA of the CDR3: TGTGCCAGCAGCGCAGAATGGTGGGTCACAGATACGCAGTATTTT. The chain carries TRBV7-2 and TRBJ2-3; unclear D gene. This CDR3 region has 15 residues. V was trimmed by 5 bases and J by 2 bases, leaving 14 bases between them. Germline CDR1 SGHTA, CDR2 FQGNSA.

The genes are TRBV4-3 and TRBJ1-2, with TRBD1 matching over 8 bases. CDR1 and CDR2 (germline): LGHNA, YSLEER. CDR3 length equals 15 residues. Losses at the gene ends were 3 bases for V and 4 bases for J; bases not matched to a gene: 7. The CDR3 nucleotides are TGCGCCAGCAGCCAGGTGGACAGGGTGGCCTATGGCTACACCTTC. Translated: CASSQVDRVAYGYTF.

The genes are TRBV6-2 or TRBV6-3 and TRBJ2-7; no clear D gene. Per the germline V gene, CDR1 is MNHEY and CDR2 is SVGEGT. The ends were cut back, 2 bases at V and 7 bases at J, with 15 bases in the middle. This CDR3 spans 14 amino acids. The CDR3: CASSYPGLLREQYF. The CDR3 nucleotides are TGTGCCAGCAGTTACCCCGGGCTTCTAAGGGAGCAGTACTTC.

The chain carries TRBV7-2 and TRBJ2-3; no definite D call. Germline CDR1 SGHTA, CDR2 FQGNSA. V lost 5 bases and J lost 7, with 13 bases in between. The CDR3 is 13 residues long. Here the CDR3 DNA reads TGTGCCAGCAGCCTCCTGACTGCGAATACGCAGTATTTT. Translation gives CASSLLTANTQYF.

Ten or more counts support this clonotype. The chain employs TRBV5-4 and TRBJ2-2; TRBD2 aligns across 14 bases. The trim removed 4 bases at V and 7 bases at J, leaving 6 bases unmatched. The germline gives CDR1 SGHNT, CDR2 YYREEE (reference sequence). This CDR3 contains 16 residues. For the CDR3, the DNA is TGTGCCAGCAGCCCAGGACTAGCGGGGGGTCACGGGGAGCTGTTTTTT. Protein: CASSPGLAGGHGELFF.

In its sample, this clonotype was seen many times. V usage is TRBV5-5 and J usage is TRBJ2-7, with D unresolved. The CDR3 totals 14 residues. V was pared by 2 bases and J by 1 base, with 10 bases between. The germline V gene encodes CDR1 SGHKS and CDR2 YYEKEE (reference sequence). Here the CDR3 reads CASSFIQLSYEQYF. The DNA of the CDR3 is TGTGCCAGCAGCTTCATCCAGCTGTCCTACGAGCAGTACTTC. The full variable domain, completed using reference TRBV5-5 and TRBJ2-7, is DAGVTQSPTHLIKTRGQQVTLRCSPISGHKSVSWYQQVLGQGPQFIFQYYEKEERGRGNFPDRFSARQFPNYSSELNVNALLLGDSALYLCASSFIQLSYEQYFGPGTRLTVT.

The rearrangement uses TRBV25-1 and TRBJ1-2, with unresolved D. Germline CDR1 and CDR2: MGHDK and SYGVNS. The CDR3 runs to 12 residues. Trimming cost V 4 bases and J 2 bases, with 5 bases left between them. The CDR3 nucleotides are TGTGCCAGCAGTGTACACAACTATGGCTACACCTTC. Translated: CASSVHNYGYTF.

This chain uses TRBV6-6 with TRBJ2-3; D possibly corresponds to TRBD2 (5 bases). Germline lookup yields CDR1 MNHNY and CDR2 SVGAGI (reference sequence). This CDR3 has 15 amino acids. V was clipped by 6 bases and J by 3 bases, with 16 bases between them. CDR3 DNA sequence: TGTGCCAGCAGCCCCGGGTTGGGGAGTACAGATACGCAGTATTTT. The encoded protein is CASSPGLGSTDTQYF.

This clonotype was counted a few times. J is TRBJ2-4 and V is TRBV20-1; the D gene is possibly TRBD1 (6 bases). Germline-derived CDR1 and CDR2 are DFQATT and SNEGSKA (reference sequence). CDR3 length: 16 amino acids. V gave up 6 bases and J gave up 7 bases, with 25 bases separating them. CDR3 in amino acids: CSAARDLSRTGNIQYF. The CDR3 coding sequence is TGCAGTGCCGCTAGAGATCTATCTCGAACAGGGAACATTCAGTACTTC.

The chain has TRBV20-1 and TRBJ1-1; D is undetermined. The germline V and J ends were trimmed by 3 bases and 5 bases, with 10 bases remaining between them. Germline values: CDR1 DFQATT, CDR2 SNEGSKA (reference sequence). The CDR3 is 12 amino acids. The CDR3, as DNA: TGCAGTGCTAGGACCGGGAGTACTGAAGCTTTCTTT. Residues: CSARTGSTEAFF.

V usage is TRBV6-2 or TRBV6-3 and J usage is TRBJ2-1; D is undetermined. V was trimmed by 2 bases and J by 3 bases, leaving 5 bases between them. The CDR3 has 13 residues. Looked up from germline, CDR1 is MNHEY and CDR2 is SVGEGT. CDR3 loop: CASSYPFYNEQFF. The CDR3 DNA is TGTGCCAGCAGTTACCCCTTCTACAATGAGCAGTTCTTC.

This chain links TRBV6-4 with TRBJ2-2; 7 bases fit TRBD1. J lost 4 bases, V lost 4 bases, and 9 bases had no gene match. The germline V gene encodes CDR1 MRHNA and CDR2 SNTAGT. This CDR3 region has 16 residues. For the CDR3, the DNA is TGTGCCAGCAGTGGTGACAGGGCGTATGGCACCGGGGAGCTGTTTTTT. As protein: CASSGDRAYGTGELFF.

CDR3 residues: CAGGTDTQYF. CDR3 in DNA: TGTGCCGGGGGCACAGATACGCAGTATTTT. The J gene is TRBJ2-3, the V gene TRBV12-3 or TRBV12-4, with D uncertain. The CDR3 is made up of 10 amino acids. Trimming took 11 bases from V and 1 from J, leaving 4 bases between them.

The V call is TRBV7-2, the J call TRBJ1-5; possible D gene TRBD1, 5 bases. The V and J ends lost 0 bases and 2 bases respectively, with 5 bases between them. Germline lookup yields CDR1 SGHTA and CDR2 FQGNSA. The CDR3 extends over 14 amino acids. The CDR3: CASSLAGGNQPQHF. CDR3 nucleotide sequence: TGTGCCAGCAGCTTAGCAGGGGGCAATCAGCCCCAGCATTTT.